This T cell receptor beta chain was documented in a study of spatial heterogeneity in lung cancer. Described time point: sample taken at primary tumor resection. Unsorted samples of tumor, nontumor lung or frozen PBMC had their whole RNA sequenced. V was pared by 8 bases and J by 4 bases, with 10 bases between. Germline V CDR1 and CDR2: SQVTM, ANQGSEA. This CDR3 comprises 11 residues. The sample holds a few counts of this clonotype. MiXCR was run by TCRdb on the 5' RACE reads, yielding one entry per CDR3 protein. The sample lists under 100,000 distinct CDR3 sequences; 7.5% to 10% were seen once. The TCR originated in a male donor with early-stage non-small cell lung cancer. The J gene is TRBJ2-3, the V gene TRBV29-1; the D gene is possibly TRBD2 (5 bases). The sample in question was PBMCs, obtained at surgery. Here the CDR3 reads CSTGAADTQYF. CDR3 bases: TGCAGCACCGGAGCGGCAGATACGCAGTATTTT.